The TCR beta chain under discussion was sequenced for a study of blood T cell repertoires in COVID-19. Overall study context: Spain, Italy and the United States supplied samples that represented acute and convalescent COVID-19. PBMCs, B-cell-depleted T cells, or T cells provided the cDNA or gDNA that made up the material.

Per germline, CDR1 SGHKS and CDR2 YYEKEE (reference sequence). The CDR3 totals 15 residues. Unmatched junction bases numbered 4, after V lost 2 bases and J lost 4 bases. The cohort comprised adults aged roughly 18 to 95 years residing in approximately 22 US areas. Cohort 3 donors were reported recovered after two negative PCRs, clearance, or symptom resolution. TCRdb keeps only in-frame clones here, not all; method: immunoSEQ multiplex PCR. The data contain a few hundred thousand clones, around 83% of them singletons. J is TRBJ2-5 and V is TRBV5-5, with 11 bases lining up with TRBD2. Sequencing was performed on PBMCs or T cells enriched from blood (not recorded which). The clonotype originates from a middle-aged woman who had recovered from COVID-19. The CDR3 DNA reads as TGTGCCAGCAGCTTCGGGACTAGCGGACCAGAGACCCAGTACTTC. Amino acid sequence: CASSFGTSGPETQYF.